These 20 T cell receptor beta chains were sequenced from one sample in a study of blood T cell repertoires in COVID-19. Profiling relied on immunoSEQ multiplex PCR, and the TCRdb table lists in-frame clones only, not all of them. Of 110,000 to 150,000 clones listed, approximately 73% are singletons. The sequencing sample was made of peripheral blood. The receptors were sampled from a man in his 60s with acute or convalescent COVID-19.

V gene TRBV10-3 combines with J gene TRBJ1-1; D may be TRBD1 (6 bases). The CDR3 loop spans 14 amino acids. V was pared by 9 bases and J by 0 bases, with 14 bases between. CDR1 ENHRY and CDR2 SYGVKD come from the germline V gene. CDR3 loop: CAITRGGMNTEAFF. CDR3 coding DNA: TGTGCCATAACAAGGGGGGGAATGAACACTGAAGCTTTCTTT.

The chain couples TRBV24-1 to TRBJ2-5; unclear D gene. The CDR3 totals 16 residues. Between the trimmed V and J ends, which lost 0 bases and 5 bases, there was a span of 15 bases. CDR1 KGHDR and CDR2 SFDVKD come from the germline V gene. CDR3 residues: CATSDLRIRSRETQYF. Here the CDR3 DNA reads TGTGCCACCAGTGATTTGCGGATCAGGTCCCGGGAGACCCAGTACTTC.

This rearrangement joins TRBV5-1 to TRBJ2-6, with D maybe TRBD1 (5 bases). Per the germline V gene, CDR1 is SGHRS and CDR2 is YFSETQ. The CDR3 extends over 15 amino acids. V was cut by 2 bases and J by 0 bases, with 6 bases left in between. CDR3 amino acids: CASSLDSSGANVLTF. CDR3 nucleotide sequence: TGCGCCAGCAGCTTAGACAGCTCTGGGGCCAACGTCCTGACTTTC.

J is TRBJ2-7 and V is TRBV4-1; perhaps TRBD2 as D (5 bases). Germline loops: CDR1 MGHRA, CDR2 YSYEKL. This CDR3 region has 17 residues. V lost 0 bases, J lost 0 bases, and 15 bases lay in between. CDR3 region: CASSQDSTTGDSYEQYF. CDR3 in DNA: TGCGCCAGCAGCCAAGATTCGACTACTGGGGACTCCTACGAGCAGTACTTC.

The chain has TRBV19 and TRBJ2-2; 8 bases align to TRBD1. The CDR3 has 13 residues. The germline gives CDR1 LNHDA, CDR2 SQIVND (reference sequence). V lost 7 bases, J lost 4 bases, and 2 bases stayed unmatched. As DNA, the CDR3 is TGTGCCAGTACCGGACAGGGCACCGGGGAGCTGTTTTTT. It encodes CASTGQGTGELFF.

The CDR3 DNA sequence: TGCGCCAGCAGCCACTCGGGACAGGGTTTTACTAGCACAGATACGCAGTATTTT. It yields the protein CASSHSGQGFTSTDTQYF. The chain employs TRBV10-1 and TRBJ2-3; TRBD1 matches 9 bases. The V and J ends lost 6 bases and 0 bases, in that order; junction bases with no gene match: 13. This CDR3 contains 18 residues. CDR1 is WNHNN, CDR2 SYGVQD, per germline (reference sequence).

The chain combines TRBV9 with TRBJ2-2, with 9 bases identical to TRBD1. The CDR3 runs 17 residues. From germline, CDR1 is SGDLS and CDR2 YYNGEE. The V gene end was trimmed by 5 bases and the J gene end by 6 bases; junction bases not matched to a gene: 14. CDR3 sequence reads: CASRGGGQGGIAGELFF. CDR3 nucleotides: TGTGCCAGCAGGGGAGGGGGACAGGGTGGTATCGCCGGGGAGCTGTTTTTT.

This clone was found a few times. The chain carries TRBV2 and TRBJ2-3; D possibly corresponds to TRBD2 (6 bases). CDR3 length: 14 amino acids. Germline CDR1 SNHLY, CDR2 FYNNEI. Trimming cost V 11 bases and J 2 bases, with 17 bases left between them. In DNA, the CDR3 is TGTGCCGTTCTCCGGGACTTCGACACAGATACGCAGTATTTT. It yields the protein CAVLRDFDTDTQYF. The full variable domain, in which reference TRBV2 and TRBJ2-3 provide the parts outside the CDR3, is EPEVTQTPSHQVTQMGQEVILRCVPISNHLYFYWYRQILGQKVEFLVSFYNNEISEKSEIFDDQFSVERPDGSNFTLKIRSTKLEDSAMYFCAVLRDFDTDTQYFGPGTRLTVL.

The chain is built from TRBV29-1 and TRBJ2-2; 13 bases match TRBD2. J lost 2 bases, V lost 5 bases, and 17 bases had no gene match. Germline CDR1 reads SQVTM; CDR2 reads ANQGSEA. The CDR3 has 20 amino acids. The CDR3 loop reads CSVWTGVETSGRSNTGELFF. CDR3 nucleotide sequence: TGCAGCGTTTGGACAGGGGTTGAGACTAGCGGGAGGTCTAACACCGGGGAGCTGTTTTTT.

The chain combines TRBV19 with TRBJ2-3; the match to TRBD1 covers 12 bases. This CDR3 is 16 amino acids long. J lost 3 bases, V lost 10 bases, and 11 bases had no gene match. The V gene's germline CDR1 is LNHDA and CDR2 SQIVND (reference sequence). CDR3 DNA: TGTGCCACTAGGGACAGGGGGCCAGGAAGGACAGATACGCAGTATTTT. Translating gives CATRDRGPGRTDTQYF.

The V gene is TRBV13, the J gene TRBJ1-5; D is uncertain. Germline V gene lookup returns CDR1 PRHDT and CDR2 FYEKMQ (reference sequence). V dropped 4 bases and J dropped 9 bases, with 13 bases sitting between them. The CDR3 is made up of 13 amino acids. The CDR3 region is CASSSSGGLPQHF. In DNA, the CDR3 is TGTGCCAGCAGCTCATCCGGAGGGTTGCCCCAGCATTTT.

On this clone: Possible read error: a much larger clone is one base away. The chain carries TRBV27 and TRBJ2-7; TRBD1 is a possible D gene (6 bases). Trimming stripped 6 bases from V and 0 bases from J, with 9 bases between. The CDR3 is made up of 13 amino acids. Germline loops: CDR1 MNHEY, CDR2 SMNVEV (reference sequence). DNA for the CDR3: TGTGCCAGCAGCCAGGGGAGCTCCTACGAGCAGTACTTC. This sequence encodes CASSQGSSYEQYF.

The chain combines TRBV7-6 with TRBJ1-3; TRBD1 might be the D (5 bases). The CDR3 totals 13 residues. Germline-derived CDR1 and CDR2 are SGHVS and FNYEAQ. The V gene lost 1 base and the J gene lost 4 bases, with 5 bases spanning the gap. CDR3 sequence: CASSLDRGNTIYF. In nucleotides, the CDR3 is TGTGCCAGCAGCTTAGACAGGGGAAACACCATATATTTT.

The J gene is TRBJ2-7, the V gene TRBV12-5; D is undetermined. The CDR3 spans 8 residues. The germline V gene encodes CDR1 LGHNT and CDR2 FRNRAP. This chain's CDR3 is CACYEQYF. CDR3 in DNA: TGTGCCTGCTACGAGCAGTACTTC.

The chain has TRBV30 and TRBJ2-6; a weak D match, TRBD1 (5 bases). The length of the CDR3 is 15 residues. Germline assignment: CDR1 GTSNPN and CDR2 SVGIG (reference sequence). V shed 3 bases and J shed 0 bases, with 9 bases lying between them. The chain's CDR3 is CAWSDSSSGANVLTF. CDR3 nucleotides: TGTGCCTGGAGCGACAGTAGCTCTGGGGCCAACGTCCTGACTTTC.

This rearrangement joins TRBV5-6 to TRBJ1-1, with 7 bases fitting TRBD1. After removal of 4 bases from V and 11 bases from J, the junction contained 11 bases not matched to a gene. CDR1 is SGHDT and CDR2 is YYEEEE in the germline V gene. The CDR3 spans 13 residues. DNA of the CDR3: TGTGCCAGCAGCGAAGACAGGGCCCGGGGGGCTTTCTTT. Translating it yields CASSEDRARGAFF.

V and J are TRBV6-5 and TRBJ1-2; maybe TRBD1 (6 bases). Germline values: CDR1 MNHEY, CDR2 SVGAGI. Trimming left V 4 bases short and J 7 bases short, with 13 bases between. The CDR3 loop spans 13 amino acids. CDR3 region: CASSLRGSPGYTF. In DNA, the CDR3 is TGTGCCAGCAGTTTAAGGGGGTCTCCTGGCTACACCTTC.

The chain couples TRBV5-1 to TRBJ2-5, with 7 nucleotides matching TRBD1. CDR1 is SGHRS and CDR2 is YFSETQ in the germline V gene. The CDR3 is 14 residues long. The ends lost 4 bases at V and 2 bases at J; junction bases unmatched: 5. For the CDR3, the DNA is TGCGCCAGCAGCGCCTACAGGGGTCAAGAGACCCAGTACTTC. Its protein product is CASSAYRGQETQYF.

This clone was seen a single time. The chain uses TRBV9 and TRBJ2-3, with D possibly being TRBD2 (7 bases). The germline gives CDR1 SGDLS, CDR2 YYNGEE. The CDR3 loop spans 17 amino acids. V was shortened by 3 bases and J by 3 bases, with 20 bases between the two germline ends. The CDR3 protein is CASSEGSGGLRTDTQYF. The CDR3 bases are TGTGCCAGCAGCGAGGGGTCGGGGGGCCTGCGGACAGATACGCAGTATTTT.

The chain links TRBV28 to TRBJ2-7; the match to TRBD1 covers 10 bases. Per the germline V gene, CDR1 is MDHEN and CDR2 is SYDVKM. CDR3 size: 16 residues. The ends lost 6 bases at V and 3 bases at J; junction bases unmatched: 11. The CDR3 DNA reads TGTGCCAGCAGCACTCAGGGACAGGGGATCTACTACGAGCAGTACTTC. This sequence encodes CASSTQGQGIYYEQYF.